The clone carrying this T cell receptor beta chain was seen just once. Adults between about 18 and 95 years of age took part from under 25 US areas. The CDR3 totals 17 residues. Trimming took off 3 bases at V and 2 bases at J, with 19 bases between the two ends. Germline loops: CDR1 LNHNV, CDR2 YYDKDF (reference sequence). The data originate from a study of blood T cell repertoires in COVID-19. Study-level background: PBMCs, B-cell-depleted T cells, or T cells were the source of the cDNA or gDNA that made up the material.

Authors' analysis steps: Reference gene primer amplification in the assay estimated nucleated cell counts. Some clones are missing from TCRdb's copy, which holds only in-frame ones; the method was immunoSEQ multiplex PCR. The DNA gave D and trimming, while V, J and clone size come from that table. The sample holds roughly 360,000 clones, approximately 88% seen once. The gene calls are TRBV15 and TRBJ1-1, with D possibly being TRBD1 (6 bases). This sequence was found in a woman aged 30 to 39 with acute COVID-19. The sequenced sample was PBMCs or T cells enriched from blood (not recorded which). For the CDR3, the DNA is TGTGCCACCAGCAGCCCTACACTGGGAGGGGGAAACACTGAAGCTTTCTTT. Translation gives CATSSPTLGGGNTEAFF. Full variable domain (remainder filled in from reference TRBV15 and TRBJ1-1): DAMVIQNPRYQVTQFGKPVTLSCSQTLNHNVMYWYQQKSSQAPKLLFHYYDKDFNNEADTPDNFQSRRPNTSFCFLDIRSPGLGDTAMYLCATSSPTLGGGNTEAFFGQGTRLTVV.